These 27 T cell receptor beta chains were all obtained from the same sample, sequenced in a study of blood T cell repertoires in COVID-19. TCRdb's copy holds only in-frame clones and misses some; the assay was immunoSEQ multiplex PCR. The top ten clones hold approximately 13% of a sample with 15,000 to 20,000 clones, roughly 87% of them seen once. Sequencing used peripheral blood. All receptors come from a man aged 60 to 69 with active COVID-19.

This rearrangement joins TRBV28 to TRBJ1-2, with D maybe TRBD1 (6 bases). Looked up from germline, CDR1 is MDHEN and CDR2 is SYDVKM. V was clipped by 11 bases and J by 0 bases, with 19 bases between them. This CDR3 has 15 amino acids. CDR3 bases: TGTGCCTCCTCCCCACAGGGAAGGGCTAACTATGGCTACACCTTC. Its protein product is CASSPQGRANYGYTF.

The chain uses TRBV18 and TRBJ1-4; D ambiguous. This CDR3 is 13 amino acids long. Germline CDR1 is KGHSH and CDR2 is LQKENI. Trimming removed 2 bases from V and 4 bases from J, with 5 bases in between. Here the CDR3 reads CASSPTNNEKLFF. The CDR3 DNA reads TGTGCCAGCTCACCAACTAATAATGAAAAACTGTTTTTT.

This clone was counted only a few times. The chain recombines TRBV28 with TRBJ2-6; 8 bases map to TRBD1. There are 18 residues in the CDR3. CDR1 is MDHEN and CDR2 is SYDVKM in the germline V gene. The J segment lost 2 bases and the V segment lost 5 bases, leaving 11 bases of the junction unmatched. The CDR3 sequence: CASSPRTGSKAGANVLTF. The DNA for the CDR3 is TGTGCCAGCAGTCCGCGGACAGGGTCTAAGGCTGGGGCCAACGTCCTGACTTTC.

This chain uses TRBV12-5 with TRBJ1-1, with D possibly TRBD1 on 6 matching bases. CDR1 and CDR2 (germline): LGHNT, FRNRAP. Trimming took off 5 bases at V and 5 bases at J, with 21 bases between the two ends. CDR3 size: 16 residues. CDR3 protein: CASGPTGGASRTEAFF. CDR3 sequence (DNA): TGTGCTAGTGGTCCGACGGGGGGGGCCAGTAGAACTGAAGCTTTCTTT.

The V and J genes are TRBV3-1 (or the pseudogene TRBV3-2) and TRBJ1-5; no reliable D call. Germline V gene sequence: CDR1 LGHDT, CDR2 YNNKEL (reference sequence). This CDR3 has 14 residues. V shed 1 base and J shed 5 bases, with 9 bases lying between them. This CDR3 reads CASSQAPSYQPQHF. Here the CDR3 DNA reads TGTGCCAGCAGCCAAGCCCCGAGTTATCAGCCCCAGCATTTT.

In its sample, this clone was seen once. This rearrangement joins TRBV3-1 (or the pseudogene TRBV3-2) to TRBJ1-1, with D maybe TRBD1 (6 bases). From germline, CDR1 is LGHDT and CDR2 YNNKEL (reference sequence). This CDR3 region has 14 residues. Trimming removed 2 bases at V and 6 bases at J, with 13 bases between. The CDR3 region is CASSQQGSWSEAFF. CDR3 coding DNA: TGTGCCAGCAGCCAACAGGGGAGCTGGTCTGAAGCTTTCTTT.

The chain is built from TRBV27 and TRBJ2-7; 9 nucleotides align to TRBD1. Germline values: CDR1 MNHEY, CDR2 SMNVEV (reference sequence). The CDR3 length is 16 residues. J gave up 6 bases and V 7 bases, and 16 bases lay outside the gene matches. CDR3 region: CASTKFTGGVGSEQYF. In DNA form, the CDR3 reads TGTGCCAGCACGAAATTCACAGGGGGCGTCGGTAGCGAGCAGTACTTC.

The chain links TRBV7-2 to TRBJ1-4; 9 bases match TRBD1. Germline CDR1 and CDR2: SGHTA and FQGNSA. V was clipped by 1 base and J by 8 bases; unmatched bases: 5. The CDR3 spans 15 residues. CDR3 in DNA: TGTGCCAGCAGCTTAGTGGGACAGGGATCCGAAAAACTGTTTTTT. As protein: CASSLVGQGSEKLFF.

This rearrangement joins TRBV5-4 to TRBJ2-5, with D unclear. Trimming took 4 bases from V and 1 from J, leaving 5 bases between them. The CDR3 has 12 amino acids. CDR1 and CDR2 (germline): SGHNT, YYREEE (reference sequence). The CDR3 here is CASSPGQETQYF. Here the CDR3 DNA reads TGTGCCAGCAGCCCCGGCCAAGAGACCCAGTACTTC. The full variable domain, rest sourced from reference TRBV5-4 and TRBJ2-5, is ETGVTQSPTHLIKTRGQQVTLRCSSQSGHNTVSWYQQALGQGPQFIFQYYREEENGRGNFPPRFSGLQFPNYSSELNVNALELDDSALYLCASSPGQETQYFGPGTRLLVL.

As DNA, the CDR3 is TGCAGCGTCCGTGGTGGTACGGGAGCCCAAGAGACCCAGTACTTC. Translated, it gives CSVRGGTGAQETQYF. The V call is TRBV29-1, the J call TRBJ2-5; the D gene is possibly TRBD2 (6 bases). Per germline, CDR1 SQVTM and CDR2 ANQGSEA. The V and J ends lost 6 bases and 1 base respectively, with 18 bases between them. The CDR3 sequence is 15 residues long. Combining the CDR3 with reference TRBV29-1 and TRBJ2-5 gives the whole variable domain SAVISQKPSRDICQRGTSLTIQCQVDSQVTMMFWYRQQPGQSLTLIATANQGSEATYESGFVIDKFPISRPNLTFSTLTVSNMSPEDSSIYLCSVRGGTGAQETQYFGPGTRLLVL.

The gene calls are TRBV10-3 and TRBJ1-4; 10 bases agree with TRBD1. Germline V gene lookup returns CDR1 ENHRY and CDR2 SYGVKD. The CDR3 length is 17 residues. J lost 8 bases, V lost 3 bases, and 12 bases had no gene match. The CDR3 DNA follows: TGTGCCATCAGTGACCGGACAGGGGGAAGACTGGAGGAAAAACTGTTTTTT. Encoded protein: CAISDRTGGRLEEKLFF.

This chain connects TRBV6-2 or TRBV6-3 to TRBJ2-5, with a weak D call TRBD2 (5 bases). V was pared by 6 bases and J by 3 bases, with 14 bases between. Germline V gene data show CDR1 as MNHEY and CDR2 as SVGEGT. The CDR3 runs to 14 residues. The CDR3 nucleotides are TGTGCCAGCAGCCCCCTAGCCAGAGAAGAGACCCAGTACTTC. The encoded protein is CASSPLAREETQYF.

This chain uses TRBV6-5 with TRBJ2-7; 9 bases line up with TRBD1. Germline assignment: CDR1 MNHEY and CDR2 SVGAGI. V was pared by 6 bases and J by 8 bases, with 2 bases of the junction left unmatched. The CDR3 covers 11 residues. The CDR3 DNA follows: TGTGCCAGCAGCTACAGGGGGCAGCAGTACTTC. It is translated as CASSYRGQQYF.

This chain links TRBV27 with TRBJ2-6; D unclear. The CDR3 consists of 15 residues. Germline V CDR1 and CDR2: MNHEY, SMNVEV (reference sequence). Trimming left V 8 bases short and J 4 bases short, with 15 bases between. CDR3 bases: TGTGCCAGCGGTAGTGGGTACAGAGGGGCCAACGTCCTGACTTTC. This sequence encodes CASGSGYRGANVLTF.

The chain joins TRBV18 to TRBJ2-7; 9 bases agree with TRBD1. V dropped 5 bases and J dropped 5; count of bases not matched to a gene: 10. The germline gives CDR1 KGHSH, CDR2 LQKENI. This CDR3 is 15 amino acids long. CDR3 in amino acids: CASSTTHRGQDEQYF. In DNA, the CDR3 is TGTGCCAGCTCAACAACACACAGGGGGCAGGACGAGCAGTACTTC.

CDR3 protein: CAWSSITGRAGELFF. DNA of the CDR3: TGTGCCTGGAGTTCGATCACAGGACGCGCCGGGGAGCTGTTTTTT. The V call is TRBV30, the J call TRBJ2-2; D possibly corresponds to TRBD1 (5 bases). This CDR3 spans 15 amino acids. Germline V gene sequence: CDR1 GTSNPN, CDR2 SVGIG (reference sequence). Deletions cut 2 bases from V and 6 bases from J, with 16 bases between.

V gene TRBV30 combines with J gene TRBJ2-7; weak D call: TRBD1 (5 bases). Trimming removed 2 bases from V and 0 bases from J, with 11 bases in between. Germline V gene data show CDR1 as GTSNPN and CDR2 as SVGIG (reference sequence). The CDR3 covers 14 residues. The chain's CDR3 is CAWSPGYNSYEQYF. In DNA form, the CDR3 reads TGTGCCTGGAGTCCAGGGTACAACTCCTACGAGCAGTACTTC. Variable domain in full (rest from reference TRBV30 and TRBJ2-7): SQTIHQWPATLVQPVGSPLSLECTVEGTSNPNLYWYRQAAGRGLQLLFYSVGIGQISSEVPQNLSASRPQDRQFILSSKKLLLSDSGFYLCAWSPGYNSYEQYFGPGTRLTVT.

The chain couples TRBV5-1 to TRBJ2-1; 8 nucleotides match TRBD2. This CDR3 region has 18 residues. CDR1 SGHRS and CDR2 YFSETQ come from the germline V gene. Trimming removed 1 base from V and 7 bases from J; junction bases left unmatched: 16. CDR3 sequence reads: CASSLHLGPGLVGNEQFF. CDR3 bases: TGCGCCAGCAGCTTGCATTTAGGACCGGGACTAGTTGGGAATGAGCAGTTCTTC.

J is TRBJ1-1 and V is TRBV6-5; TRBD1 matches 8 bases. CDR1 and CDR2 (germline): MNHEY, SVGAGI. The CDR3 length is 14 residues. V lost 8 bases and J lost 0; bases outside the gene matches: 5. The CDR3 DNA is TGTGCCAGCCTCGACAGGGGTATGAACACTGAAGCTTTCTTT. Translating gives CASLDRGMNTEAFF.

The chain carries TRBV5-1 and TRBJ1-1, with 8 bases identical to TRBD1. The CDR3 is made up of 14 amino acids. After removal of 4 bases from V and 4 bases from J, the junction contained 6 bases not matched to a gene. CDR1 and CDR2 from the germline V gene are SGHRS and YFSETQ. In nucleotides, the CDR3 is TGCGCCAGCAGCCCGCAGGGGGCGCTCACTGAAGCTTTCTTT. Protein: CASSPQGALTEAFF.

DNA of the CDR3: TGTGCCAGCAAGTTGGCAGGGGGGAATCAGCCCCAGCATTTT. Translation gives CASKLAGGNQPQHF. V and J are TRBV27 and TRBJ1-5; TRBD1 matches 7 bases. Germline CDR1 is MNHEY and CDR2 is SMNVEV (reference sequence). V was pared by 7 bases and J by 4 bases, with 7 bases of the junction left unmatched. The CDR3 length is 14 residues.

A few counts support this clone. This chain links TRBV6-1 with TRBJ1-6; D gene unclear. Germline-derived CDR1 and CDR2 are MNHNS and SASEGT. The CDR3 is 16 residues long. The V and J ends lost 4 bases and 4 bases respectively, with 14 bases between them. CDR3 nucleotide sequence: TGTGCCAGCAGTGGAAAGAGATCTATATATAATTCACCCCTCCACTTT. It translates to CASSGKRSIYNSPLHF.

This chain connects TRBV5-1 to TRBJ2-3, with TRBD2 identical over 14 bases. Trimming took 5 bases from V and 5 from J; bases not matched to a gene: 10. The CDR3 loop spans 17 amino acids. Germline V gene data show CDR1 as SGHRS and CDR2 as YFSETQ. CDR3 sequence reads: CASSFLTSGGAGDTQYF. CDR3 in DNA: TGCGCCAGCAGTTTTTTGACTAGCGGGGGGGCGGGAGATACGCAGTATTTT. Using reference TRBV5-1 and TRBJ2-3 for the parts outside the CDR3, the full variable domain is KAGVTQTPRYLIKTRGQQVTLSCSPISGHRSVSWYQQTPGQGLQFLFEYFSETQRNKGNFPGRFSGRQFSNSRSEMNVSTLELGDSALYLCASSFLTSGGAGDTQYFGPGTRLTVL.

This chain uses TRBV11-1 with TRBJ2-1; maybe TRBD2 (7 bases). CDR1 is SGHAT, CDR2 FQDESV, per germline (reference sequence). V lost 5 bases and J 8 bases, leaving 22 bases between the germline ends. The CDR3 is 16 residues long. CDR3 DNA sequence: TGTGCCAGCAGCGCCGGGGGGCGGGGCTCTTGGGATGAGCAGTTCTTC. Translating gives CASSAGGRGSWDEQFF.

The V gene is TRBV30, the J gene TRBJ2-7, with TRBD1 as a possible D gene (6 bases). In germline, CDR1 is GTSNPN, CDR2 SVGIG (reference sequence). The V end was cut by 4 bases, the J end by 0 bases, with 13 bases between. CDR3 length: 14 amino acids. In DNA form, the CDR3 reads TGTGCCTGGAAAATACCAGGGGACTCCTACGAGCAGTACTTC. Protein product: CAWKIPGDSYEQYF.

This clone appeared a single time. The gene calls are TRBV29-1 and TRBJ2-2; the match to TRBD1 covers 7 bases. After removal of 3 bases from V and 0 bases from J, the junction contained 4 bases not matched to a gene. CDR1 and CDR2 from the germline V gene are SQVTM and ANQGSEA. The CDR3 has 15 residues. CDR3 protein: CSVDRGQTNTGELFF. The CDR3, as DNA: TGCAGCGTTGACCGGGGACAGACGAACACCGGGGAGCTGTTTTTT.

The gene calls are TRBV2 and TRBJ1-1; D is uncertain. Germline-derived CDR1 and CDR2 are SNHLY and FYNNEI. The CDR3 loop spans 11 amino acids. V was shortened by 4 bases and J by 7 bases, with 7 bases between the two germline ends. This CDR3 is CASSAHYEAFF. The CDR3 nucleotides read TGTGCCAGCAGTGCCCACTATGAAGCTTTCTTT.